This T cell receptor beta chain came from a study of blood T cell repertoires in COVID-19. Germline loops: CDR1 SGHTA, CDR2 FQGNSA. Trimming stripped 1 base from V and 0 bases from J, with 10 bases between. The CDR3 runs to 16 residues. The Seattle patients joined while their infection was active and were tracked longitudinally afterward. Sequenced by immunoSEQ multiplex PCR; TCRdb stores in-frame clones only, minus some. The sample contains just over 250,000 clones, about 90% of which appear only once. Sequencing was done on a sample of peripheral blood. The sequence derives from a person aged 18-30 years with COVID-19, enrolled during active disease. This chain connects TRBV7-2 to TRBJ1-5; D not certain. The CDR3 DNA is TGTGCCAGCAGCTTAGAAACCCCCTATAGCAATCAGCCCCAGCATTTT. The encoded protein is CASSLETPYSNQPQHF.